The sequence of this TCR beta chain was determined in a study of T cells in localized non-small cell lung cancer. Study-level results: The greatest T cell clonality was found in uninvolved adjacent lung (higher than in tumor).

There are 16 residues in the CDR3. Germline V CDR1 and CDR2: MDHEN, SYDVKM. After removal of 4 bases from V and 6 bases from J, the junction contained 8 bases not matched to a gene. Turning to this clone: Antigen specificity is unknown.

Clones were read by immunoSEQ multiplex PCR, and TCRdb kept only the in-frame ones, dropping some. The sample contains some 4,300 clones, 25% to 35% of which appear only once. This chain connects TRBV28 to TRBJ1-5, with 11 bases aligning to TRBD1. This TCR was recovered from a woman aged 35 to 69 with stage II squamous cell lung carcinoma. The sample consisted of lung tumor tissue, taken before any cancer treatment. This chain's CDR3 is CASSSPRTGGSQPQHF. Here the CDR3 DNA reads TGTGCCAGCAGTTCTCCGAGGACAGGGGGCAGTCAGCCCCAGCATTTT.